The present T cell receptor (beta chain) was sequenced within a study of blood T cell repertoires in COVID-19. About the study: PBMCs, B-cell-depleted T cells, or T cells provided the cDNA or gDNA that made up the material.

Germline CDR1 is SNHLY and CDR2 is FYNNEI. Trimming left V 6 bases short and J 0 bases short, with 12 bases between. CDR3 length equals 15 residues. Generated by immunoSEQ multiplex PCR, the TCRdb table keeps only in-frame clones and is missing some. Of approximately 240,000 clones in the sample, just under 85% were seen once. This chain links TRBV2 with TRBJ2-1; D ambiguous. The receptor was isolated from a middle-aged woman with acute COVID-19. Sample: PBMCs or T cells enriched from blood (not recorded which). DNA of the CDR3: TGTGCCAGCAGCCCTATAAATGGCTCCTACAATGAGCAGTTCTTC. Translated: CASSPINGSYNEQFF. Full variable domain (remainder filled in from reference TRBV2 and TRBJ2-1): EPEVTQTPSHQVTQMGQEVILRCVPISNHLYFYWYRQILGQKVEFLVSFYNNEISEKSEIFDDQFSVERPDGSNFTLKIRSTKLEDSAMYFCASSPINGSYNEQFFGPGTRLTVL.